Detailed here is one TCR beta chain. Antigen: not known. The sample belongs to a study of cytomegalovirus exposure and HLA in healthy donors. Germline values: CDR1 SEHNR, CDR2 FQNEAQ (reference sequence). Unmatched junction bases numbered 1, after V lost 1 base and J lost 10 bases. This CDR3 is 12 amino acids long. Amplification used 60 Vbeta primers and 13 Jbeta primers. Repertoires were generated with immunoSEQ multiplex PCR, while TCRdb's copy carries only in-frame clones and drops some. The table shows a few hundred thousand clones, with around nine tenths occurring only once. Findings and limits, study-wide: In a later analysis, productive TCRs from donors in an Asian-associated ancestry cluster reportedly carried fewer N-insertions than the cohort mean. Specificity of a few CMV-associated chains for CMV antigens was verified in vitro.

Donors likely had unrecorded immune exposures despite being nominally healthy when sampled. The specimen was PBMCs. This chain connects TRBV7-9 to TRBJ2-1; 7 bases align to TRBD2. This sequence originates from a girl aged 2-10 years in good health and CMV-seronegative. The CDR3 nucleotides are TGTGCCAGCAGCTTAGAGGGAGGGGAGCAGTTCTTC. Residues: CASSLEGGEQFF.